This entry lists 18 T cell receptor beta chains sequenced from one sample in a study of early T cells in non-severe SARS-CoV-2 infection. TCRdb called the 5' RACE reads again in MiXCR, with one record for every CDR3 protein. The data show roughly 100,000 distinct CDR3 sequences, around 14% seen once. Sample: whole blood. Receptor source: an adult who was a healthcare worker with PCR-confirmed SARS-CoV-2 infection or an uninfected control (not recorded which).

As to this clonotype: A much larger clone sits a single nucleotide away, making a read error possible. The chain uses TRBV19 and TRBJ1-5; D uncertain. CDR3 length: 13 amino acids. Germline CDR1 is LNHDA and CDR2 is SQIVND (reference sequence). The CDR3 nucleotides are TGTGCCAGTGGTATAGGCCTCCATCAGCCCCAGCATTTT. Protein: CASGIGLHQPQHF.

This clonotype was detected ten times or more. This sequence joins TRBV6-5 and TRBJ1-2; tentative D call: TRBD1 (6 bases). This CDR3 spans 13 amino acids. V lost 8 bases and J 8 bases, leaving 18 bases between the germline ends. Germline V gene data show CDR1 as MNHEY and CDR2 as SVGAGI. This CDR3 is CASSLQGRWGYTF. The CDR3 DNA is TGTGCCAGCTCGCTACAGGGCCGTTGGGGCTACACCTTC.

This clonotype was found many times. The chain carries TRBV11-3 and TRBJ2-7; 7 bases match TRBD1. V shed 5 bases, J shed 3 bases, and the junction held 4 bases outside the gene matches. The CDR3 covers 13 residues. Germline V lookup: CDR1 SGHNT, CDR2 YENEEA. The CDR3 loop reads CASSPGTDYEQYF. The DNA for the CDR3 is TGTGCCAGCAGCCCGGGGACAGACTACGAGCAGTACTTC.

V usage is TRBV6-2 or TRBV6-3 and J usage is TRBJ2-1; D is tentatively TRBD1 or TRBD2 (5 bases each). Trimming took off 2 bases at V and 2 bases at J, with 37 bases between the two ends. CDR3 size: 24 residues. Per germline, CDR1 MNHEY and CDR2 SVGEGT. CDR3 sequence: CASSYPSNSQGRGVSGGTYNEQFF. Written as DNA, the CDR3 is TGTGCCAGCAGTTACCCATCCAACTCTCAGGGAAGAGGCGTGAGCGGAGGCACCTACAATGAGCAGTTCTTC.

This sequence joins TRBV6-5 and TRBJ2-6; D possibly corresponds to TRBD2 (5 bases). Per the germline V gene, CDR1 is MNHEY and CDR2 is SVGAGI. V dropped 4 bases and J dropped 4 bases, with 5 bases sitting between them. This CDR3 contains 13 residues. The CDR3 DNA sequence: TGTGCCAGCAGTTCGGGAGGGGCCAACGTCCTGACTTTC. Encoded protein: CASSSGGANVLTF.

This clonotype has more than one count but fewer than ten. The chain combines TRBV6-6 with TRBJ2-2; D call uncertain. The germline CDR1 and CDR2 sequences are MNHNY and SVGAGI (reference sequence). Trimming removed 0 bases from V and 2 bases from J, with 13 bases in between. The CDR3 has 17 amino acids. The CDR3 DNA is TGTGCCAGCAGTTACTCCGAGGCGGCGGCAAACACCGGGGAGCTGTTTTTT. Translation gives CASSYSEAAANTGELFF.

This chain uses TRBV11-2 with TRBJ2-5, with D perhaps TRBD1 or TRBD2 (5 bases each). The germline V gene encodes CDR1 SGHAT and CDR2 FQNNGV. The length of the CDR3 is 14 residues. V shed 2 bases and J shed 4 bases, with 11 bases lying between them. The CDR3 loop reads CASSLNRDAETQYF. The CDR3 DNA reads TGTGCCAGCAGCTTAAACCGGGACGCAGAGACCCAGTACTTC.

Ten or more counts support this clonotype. DNA for the CDR3: TGTGCCAGCAGCTCGAGAAGCGGGATGGAGACCCAGTACTTC. It yields the protein CASSSRSGMETQYF. The chain carries TRBV7-2 and TRBJ2-5, with 7 bases fitting TRBD2. The CDR3 totals 14 residues. Per the germline V gene, CDR1 is SGHTA and CDR2 is FQGNSA. V lost 4 bases to trimming and J lost 5 bases; unmatched junction nucleotides: 7.

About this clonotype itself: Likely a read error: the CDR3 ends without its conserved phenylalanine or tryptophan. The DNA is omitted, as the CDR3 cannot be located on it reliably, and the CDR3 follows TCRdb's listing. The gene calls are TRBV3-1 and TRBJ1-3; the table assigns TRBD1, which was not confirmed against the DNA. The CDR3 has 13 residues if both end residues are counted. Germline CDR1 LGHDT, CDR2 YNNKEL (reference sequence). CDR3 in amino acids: CASSPRDRGPLNV.

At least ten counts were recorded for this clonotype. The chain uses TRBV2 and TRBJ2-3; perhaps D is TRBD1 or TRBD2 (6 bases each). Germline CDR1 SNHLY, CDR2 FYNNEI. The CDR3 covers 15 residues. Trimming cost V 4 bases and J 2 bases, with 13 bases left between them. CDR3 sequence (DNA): TGTGCCAGCAGTGTGACTAGGGGGTCCACAGATACGCAGTATTTT. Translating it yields CASSVTRGSTDTQYF. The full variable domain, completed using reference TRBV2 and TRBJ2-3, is EPEVTQTPSHQVTQMGQEVILRCVPISNHLYFYWYRQILGQKVEFLVSFYNNEISEKSEIFDDQFSVERPDGSNFTLKIRSTKLEDSAMYFCASSVTRGSTDTQYFGPGTRLTVL.

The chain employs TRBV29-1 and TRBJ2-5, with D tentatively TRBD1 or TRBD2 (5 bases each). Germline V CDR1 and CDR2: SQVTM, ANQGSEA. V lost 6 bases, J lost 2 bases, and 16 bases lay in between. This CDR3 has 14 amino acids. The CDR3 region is CSVFTGTPQETQYF. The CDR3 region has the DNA TGCAGCGTCTTCACCGGGACCCCACAAGAGACCCAGTACTTC.

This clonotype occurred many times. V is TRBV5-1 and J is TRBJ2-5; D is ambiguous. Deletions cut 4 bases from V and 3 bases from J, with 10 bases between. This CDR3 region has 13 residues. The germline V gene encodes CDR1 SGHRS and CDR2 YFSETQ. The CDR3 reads CASSPHNKETQYF. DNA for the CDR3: TGCGCCAGCAGCCCACACAACAAAGAGACCCAGTACTTC.

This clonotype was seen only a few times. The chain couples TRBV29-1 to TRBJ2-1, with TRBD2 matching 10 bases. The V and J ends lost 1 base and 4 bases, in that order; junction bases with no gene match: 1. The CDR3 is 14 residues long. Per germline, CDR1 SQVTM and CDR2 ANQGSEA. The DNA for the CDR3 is TGCAGCGTTGAAGTAGCGGGAGGTTACAATGAGCAGTTCTTC. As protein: CSVEVAGGYNEQFF.

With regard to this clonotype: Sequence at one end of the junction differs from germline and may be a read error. The CDR3 DNA reads TGTGCCAGCAACTTACTTAGCGGGACTACAGATACGCAGTATTTT. It translates to CASNLLSGTTDTQYF. This chain joins TRBV7-9 and TRBJ2-3; 8 positions agree with TRBD2. Germline V gives CDR1 SEHNR, CDR2 FQNEAQ (reference sequence). The CDR3 consists of 15 residues.

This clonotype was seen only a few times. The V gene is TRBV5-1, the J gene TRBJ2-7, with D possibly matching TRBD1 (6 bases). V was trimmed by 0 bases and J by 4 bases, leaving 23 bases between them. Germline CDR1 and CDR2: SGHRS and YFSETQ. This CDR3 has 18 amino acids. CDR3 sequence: CASSLGTVPSARGYEQYF. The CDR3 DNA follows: TGCGCCAGCAGCTTGGGGACAGTACCGAGTGCCCGAGGATACGAGCAGTACTTC. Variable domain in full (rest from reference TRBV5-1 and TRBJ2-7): KAGVTQTPRYLIKTRGQQVTLSCSPISGHRSVSWYQQTPGQGLQFLFEYFSETQRNKGNFPGRFSGRQFSNSRSEMNVSTLELGDSALYLCASSLGTVPSARGYEQYFGPGTRLTVT.

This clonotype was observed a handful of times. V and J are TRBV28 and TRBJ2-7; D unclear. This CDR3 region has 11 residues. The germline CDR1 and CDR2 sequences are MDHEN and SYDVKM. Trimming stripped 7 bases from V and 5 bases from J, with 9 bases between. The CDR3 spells CASIGVHEQYF. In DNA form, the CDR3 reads TGTGCCAGCATAGGAGTCCACGAGCAGTACTTC.

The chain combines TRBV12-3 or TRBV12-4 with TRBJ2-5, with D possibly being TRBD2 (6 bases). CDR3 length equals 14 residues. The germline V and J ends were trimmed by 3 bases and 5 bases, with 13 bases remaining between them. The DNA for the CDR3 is TGTGCCAGCAGTTTCCCTGGGACTTGGGAGACCCAGTACTTC. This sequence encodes CASSFPGTWETQYF.

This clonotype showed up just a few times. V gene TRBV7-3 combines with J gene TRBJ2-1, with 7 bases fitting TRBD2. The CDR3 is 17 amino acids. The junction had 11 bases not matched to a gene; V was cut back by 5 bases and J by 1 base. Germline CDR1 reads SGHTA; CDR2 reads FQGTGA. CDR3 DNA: TGTGCCAGCAGCCGCGACCCCCCTAGCGGTTCCTACAATGAGCAGTTCTTC. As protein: CASSRDPPSGSYNEQFF. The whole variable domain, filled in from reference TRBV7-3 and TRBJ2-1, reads GAGVSQTPSNKVTEKGKYVELRCDPISGHTALYWYRQSLGQGPEFLIYFQGTGAADDSGLPNDRFFAVRPEGSVSTLKIQRTERGDSAVYLCASSRDPPSGSYNEQFFGPGTRLTVL.